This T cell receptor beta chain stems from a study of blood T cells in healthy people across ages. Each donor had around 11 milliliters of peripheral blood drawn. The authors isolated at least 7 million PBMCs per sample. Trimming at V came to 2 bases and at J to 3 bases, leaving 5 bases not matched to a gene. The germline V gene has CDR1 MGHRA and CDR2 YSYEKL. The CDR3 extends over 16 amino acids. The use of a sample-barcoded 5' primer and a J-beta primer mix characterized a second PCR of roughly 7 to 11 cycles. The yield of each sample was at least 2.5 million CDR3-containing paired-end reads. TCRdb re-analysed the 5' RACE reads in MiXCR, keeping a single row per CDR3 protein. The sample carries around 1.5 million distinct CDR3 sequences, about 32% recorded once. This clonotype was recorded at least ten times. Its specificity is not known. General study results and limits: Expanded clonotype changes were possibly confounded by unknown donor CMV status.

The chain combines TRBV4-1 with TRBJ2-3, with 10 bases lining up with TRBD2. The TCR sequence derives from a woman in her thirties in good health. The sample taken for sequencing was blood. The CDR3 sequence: CASSQRWTSGTDTQYF. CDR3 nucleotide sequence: TGCGCCAGCAGCCAACGGTGGACTAGCGGAACAGATACGCAGTATTTT.